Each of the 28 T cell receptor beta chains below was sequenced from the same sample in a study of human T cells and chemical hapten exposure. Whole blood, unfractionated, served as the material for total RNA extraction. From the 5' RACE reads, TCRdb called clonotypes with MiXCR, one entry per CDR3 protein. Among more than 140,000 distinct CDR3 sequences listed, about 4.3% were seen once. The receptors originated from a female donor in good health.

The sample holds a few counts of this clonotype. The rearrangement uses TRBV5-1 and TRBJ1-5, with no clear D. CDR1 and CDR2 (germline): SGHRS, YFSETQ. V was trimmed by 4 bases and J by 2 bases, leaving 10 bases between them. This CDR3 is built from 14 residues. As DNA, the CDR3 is TGCGCCAGCAGCCTCCAATCGGGCAATCAGCCCCAGCATTTT. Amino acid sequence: CASSLQSGNQPQHF.

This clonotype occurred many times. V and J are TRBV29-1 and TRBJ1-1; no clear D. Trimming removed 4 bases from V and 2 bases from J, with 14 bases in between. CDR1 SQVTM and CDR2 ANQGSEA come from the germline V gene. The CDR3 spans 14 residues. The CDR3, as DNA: TGCAGCGTTGTGGCCTCCACCGTTAACACTGAAGCTTTCTTT. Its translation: CSVVASTVNTEAFF.

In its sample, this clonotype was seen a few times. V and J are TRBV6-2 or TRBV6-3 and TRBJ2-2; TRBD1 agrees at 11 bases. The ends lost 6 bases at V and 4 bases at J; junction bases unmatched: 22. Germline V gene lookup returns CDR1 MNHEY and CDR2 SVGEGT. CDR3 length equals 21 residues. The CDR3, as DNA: TGTGCCAGCAGCATTACTACGAGATGGACAGGGGGCAAGGAAGGCACCGGGGAGCTGTTTTTT. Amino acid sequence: CASSITTRWTGGKEGTGELFF.

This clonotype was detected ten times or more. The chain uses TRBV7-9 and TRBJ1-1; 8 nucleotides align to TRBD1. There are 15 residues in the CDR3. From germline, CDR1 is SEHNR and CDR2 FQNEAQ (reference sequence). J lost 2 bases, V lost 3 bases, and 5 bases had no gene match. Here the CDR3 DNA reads TGTGCCAGCAGCTTCGGGGACAGGACCAACACTGAAGCTTTCTTT. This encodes CASSFGDRTNTEAFF.

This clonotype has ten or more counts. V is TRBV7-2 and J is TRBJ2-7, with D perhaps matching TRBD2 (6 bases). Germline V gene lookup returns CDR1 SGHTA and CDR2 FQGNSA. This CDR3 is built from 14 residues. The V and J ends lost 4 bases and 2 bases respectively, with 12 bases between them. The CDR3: CASSSGLVPYEQYF. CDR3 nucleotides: TGTGCCAGCAGCTCGGGACTGGTACCCTACGAGCAGTACTTC.

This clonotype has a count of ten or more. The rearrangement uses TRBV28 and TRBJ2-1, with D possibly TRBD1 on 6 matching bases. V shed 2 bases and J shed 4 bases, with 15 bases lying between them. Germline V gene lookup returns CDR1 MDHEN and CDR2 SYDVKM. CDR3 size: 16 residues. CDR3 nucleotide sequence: TGTGCCAGCAGTTTAACCTACAGGGAGCCTTACAATGAGCAGTTCTTC. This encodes CASSLTYREPYNEQFF.

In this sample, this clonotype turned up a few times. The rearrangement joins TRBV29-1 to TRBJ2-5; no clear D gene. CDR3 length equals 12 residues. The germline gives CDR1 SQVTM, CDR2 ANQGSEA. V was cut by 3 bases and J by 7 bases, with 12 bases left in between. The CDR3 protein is CSVEFRPGTQYF. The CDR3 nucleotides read TGCAGCGTTGAGTTCCGACCTGGGACCCAGTACTTC.

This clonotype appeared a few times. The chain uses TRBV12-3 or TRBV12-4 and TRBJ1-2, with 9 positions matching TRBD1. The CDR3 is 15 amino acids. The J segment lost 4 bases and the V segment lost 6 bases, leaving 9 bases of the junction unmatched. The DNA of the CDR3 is TGTGCCAGCAGCCCTGCGGGACAGGGCCCCTATGGCTACACCTTC. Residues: CASSPAGQGPYGYTF.

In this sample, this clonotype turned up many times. The CDR3 bases are TGTGCCATACGACAGGGCTCCTACGAGCAGTACTTC. Its translation is CAIRQGSYEQYF. The chain employs TRBV10-3 and TRBJ2-7; 7 nucleotides line up with TRBD1. The CDR3 consists of 12 residues. The V gene's germline CDR1 is ENHRY and CDR2 SYGVKD. With V trimmed by 9 bases and J by 0 bases, 2 bases remained unmatched.

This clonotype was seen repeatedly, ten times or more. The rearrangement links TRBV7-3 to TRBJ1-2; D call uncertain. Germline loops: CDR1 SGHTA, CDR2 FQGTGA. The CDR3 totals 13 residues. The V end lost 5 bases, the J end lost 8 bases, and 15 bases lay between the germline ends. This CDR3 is CASSQKLIGGYTF. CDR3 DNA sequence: TGTGCCAGCAGCCAAAAACTCATTGGGGGCTACACCTTC.

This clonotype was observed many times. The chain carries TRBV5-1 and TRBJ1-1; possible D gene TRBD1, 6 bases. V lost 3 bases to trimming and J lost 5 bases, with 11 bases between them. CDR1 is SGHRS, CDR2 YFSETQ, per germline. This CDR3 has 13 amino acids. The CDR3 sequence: CASSSFTGTEAFF. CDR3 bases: TGCGCCAGCAGCTCATTTACAGGGACTGAAGCTTTCTTT.

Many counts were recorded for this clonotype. Here the CDR3 DNA reads TGTGCCAGCACTCCCCAGAGGGGAGGCTACGAGCAGTACTTC. This translates into CASTPQRGGYEQYF. The rearrangement uses TRBV7-2 and TRBJ2-7; TRBD2 might be the D (6 bases). CDR1 SGHTA and CDR2 FQGNSA come from the germline V gene. CDR3 length equals 14 residues. The V end lost 7 bases, the J end lost 3 bases, and 16 bases lay between the germline ends. The full variable domain, rest sourced from reference TRBV7-2 and TRBJ2-7, is GAGVSQSPSNKVTEKGKDVELRCDPISGHTALYWYRQSLGQGLEFLIYFQGNSAPDKSGLPSDRFSAERTGGSVSTLTIQRTQQEDSAVYLCASTPQRGGYEQYFGPGTRLTVT.

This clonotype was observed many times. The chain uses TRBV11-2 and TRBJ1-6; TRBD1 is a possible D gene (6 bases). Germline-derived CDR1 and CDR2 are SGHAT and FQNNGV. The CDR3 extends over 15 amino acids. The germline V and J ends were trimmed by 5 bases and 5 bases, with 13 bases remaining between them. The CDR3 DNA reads TGTGCCAGCAGCCTAAGGACAGCCCATAATTCACCCCTCCACTTT. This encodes CASSLRTAHNSPLHF.

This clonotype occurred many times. The CDR3: CASMERGFEAFF. CDR3 nucleotide sequence: TGTGCCAGCATGGAACGAGGGTTTGAAGCTTTCTTT. The rearrangement uses TRBV12-3 or TRBV12-4 and TRBJ1-1; D ambiguous. Trimming stripped 7 bases from V and 7 bases from J, with 13 bases between. The CDR3 covers 12 residues.

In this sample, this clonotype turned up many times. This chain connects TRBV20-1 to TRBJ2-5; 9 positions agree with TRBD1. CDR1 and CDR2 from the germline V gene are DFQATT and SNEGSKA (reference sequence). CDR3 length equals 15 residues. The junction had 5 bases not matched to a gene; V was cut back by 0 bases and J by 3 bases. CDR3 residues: CSARDTGTGKETQYF. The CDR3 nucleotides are TGCAGTGCTAGAGACACCGGGACAGGGAAAGAGACCCAGTACTTC.

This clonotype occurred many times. DNA for the CDR3: TGTGCCAGCAGCCAAACCCTGGGACTAGCGGGGGCCAAAAACATTCAGTACTTC. Encoded protein: CASSQTLGLAGAKNIQYF. This rearrangement joins TRBV3-1 to TRBJ2-4, with 13 bases fitting TRBD2. CDR1 LGHDT and CDR2 YNNKEL come from the germline V gene (reference sequence). V lost 2 bases and J lost 1; bases outside the gene matches: 5. The CDR3 runs to 18 residues. Combining the CDR3 with reference TRBV3-1 and TRBJ2-4 gives the whole variable domain DTAVSQTPKYLVTQMGNDKSIKCEQNLGHDTMYWYKQDSKKFLKIMFSYNNKELIINETVPNRFSPKSPDKAHLNLHINSLELGDSAVYFCASSQTLGLAGAKNIQYFGAGTRLSVL.

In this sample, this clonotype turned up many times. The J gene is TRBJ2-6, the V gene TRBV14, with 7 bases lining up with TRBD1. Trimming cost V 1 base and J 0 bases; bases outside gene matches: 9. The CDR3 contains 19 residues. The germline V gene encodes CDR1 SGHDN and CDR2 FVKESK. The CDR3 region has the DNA TGTGCCAGCAGCCAAGGGAGAGGGACAGATCTCTCTGGGGCCAACGTCCTGACTTTC. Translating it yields CASSQGRGTDLSGANVLTF.

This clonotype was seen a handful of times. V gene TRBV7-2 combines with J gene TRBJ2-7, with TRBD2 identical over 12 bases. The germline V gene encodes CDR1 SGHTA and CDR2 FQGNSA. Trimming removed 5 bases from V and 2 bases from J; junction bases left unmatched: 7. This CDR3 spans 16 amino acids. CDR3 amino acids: CASSLSSSGGAYEQYF. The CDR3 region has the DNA TGTGCCAGCAGCCTATCTTCTAGCGGGGGGGCCTACGAGCAGTACTTC. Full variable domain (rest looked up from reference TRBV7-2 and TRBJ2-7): GAGVSQSPSNKVTEKGKDVELRCDPISGHTALYWYRQSLGQGLEFLIYFQGNSAPDKSGLPSDRFSAERTGGSVSTLTIQRTQQEDSAVYLCASSLSSSGGAYEQYFGPGTRLTVT.

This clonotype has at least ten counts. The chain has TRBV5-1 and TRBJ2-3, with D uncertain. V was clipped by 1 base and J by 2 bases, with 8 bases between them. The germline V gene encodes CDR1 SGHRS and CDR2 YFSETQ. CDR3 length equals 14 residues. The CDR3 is CASSLPRNTDTQYF. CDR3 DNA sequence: TGCGCCAGCAGCTTGCCACGGAACACAGATACGCAGTATTTT.

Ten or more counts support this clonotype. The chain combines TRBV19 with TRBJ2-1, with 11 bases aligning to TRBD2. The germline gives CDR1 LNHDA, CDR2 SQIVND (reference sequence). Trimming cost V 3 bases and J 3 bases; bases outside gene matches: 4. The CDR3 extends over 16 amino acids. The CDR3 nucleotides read TGTGCCAGTAGTATCACTAGCGGGGGCCTCTACAATGAGCAGTTCTTC. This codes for CASSITSGGLYNEQFF.

The CDR3 region is CASKLRGTNTQYF. The CDR3 nucleotides read TGTGCCAGCAAATTGAGGGGCACGAATACGCAGTATTTT. The chain links TRBV6-5 to TRBJ2-3, with D perhaps assigned TRBD1 or TRBD2 (5 bases each). The CDR3 spans 13 residues. The V gene's germline CDR1 is MNHEY and CDR2 SVGAGI. Trimming took off 7 bases at V and 7 bases at J, with 15 bases between the two ends.

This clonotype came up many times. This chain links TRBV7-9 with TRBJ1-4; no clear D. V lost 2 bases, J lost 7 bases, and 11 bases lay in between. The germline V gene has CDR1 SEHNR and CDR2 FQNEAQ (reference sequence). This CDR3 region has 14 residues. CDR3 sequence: CASSLNLQTEKLFF. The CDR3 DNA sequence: TGTGCCAGCAGCTTAAACTTACAGACTGAAAAACTGTTTTTT.

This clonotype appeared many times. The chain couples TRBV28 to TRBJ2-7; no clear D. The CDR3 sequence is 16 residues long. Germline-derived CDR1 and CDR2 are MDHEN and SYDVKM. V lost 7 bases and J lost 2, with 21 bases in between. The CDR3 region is CASITLRSASTYEQYF. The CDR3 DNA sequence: TGTGCCAGCATTACGCTTAGGTCGGCTTCGACCTACGAGCAGTACTTC.

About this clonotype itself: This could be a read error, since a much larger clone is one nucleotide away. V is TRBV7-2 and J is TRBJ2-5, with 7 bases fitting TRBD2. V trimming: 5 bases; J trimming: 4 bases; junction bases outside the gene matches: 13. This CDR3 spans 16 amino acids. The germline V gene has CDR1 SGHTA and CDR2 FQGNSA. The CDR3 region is CASSKSFGGCVETQYF. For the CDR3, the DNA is TGTGCCAGCAGCAAATCGTTCGGGGGGTGTGTAGAGACCCAGTACTTC.

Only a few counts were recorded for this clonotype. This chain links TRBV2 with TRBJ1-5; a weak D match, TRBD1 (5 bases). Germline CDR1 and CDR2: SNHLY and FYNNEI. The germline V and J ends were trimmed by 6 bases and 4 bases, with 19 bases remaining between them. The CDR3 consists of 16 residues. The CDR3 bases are TGTGCCAGCAGCCCCTCCCCCCCAGGGCGGAATCAGCCCCAGCATTTT. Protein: CASSPSPPGRNQPQHF. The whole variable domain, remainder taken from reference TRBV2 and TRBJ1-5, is EPEVTQTPSHQVTQMGQEVILRCVPISNHLYFYWYRQILGQKVEFLVSFYNNEISEKSEIFDDQFSVERPDGSNFTLKIRSTKLEDSAMYFCASSPSPPGRNQPQHFGDGTRLSIL.

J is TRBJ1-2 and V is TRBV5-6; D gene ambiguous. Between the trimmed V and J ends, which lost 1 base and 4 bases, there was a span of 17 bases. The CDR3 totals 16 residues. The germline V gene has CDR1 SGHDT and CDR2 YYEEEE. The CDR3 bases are TGTGCCAGCAGCTTGAAGTCTGGACGGACTCTCTATGGCTACACCTTC. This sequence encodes CASSLKSGRTLYGYTF.

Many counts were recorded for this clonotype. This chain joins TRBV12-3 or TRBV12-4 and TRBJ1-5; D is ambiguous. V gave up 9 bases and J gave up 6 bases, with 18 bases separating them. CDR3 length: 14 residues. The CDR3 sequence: CARASKGFGQPQHF. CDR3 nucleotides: TGTGCCAGGGCAAGTAAAGGGTTCGGTCAGCCCCAGCATTTT.

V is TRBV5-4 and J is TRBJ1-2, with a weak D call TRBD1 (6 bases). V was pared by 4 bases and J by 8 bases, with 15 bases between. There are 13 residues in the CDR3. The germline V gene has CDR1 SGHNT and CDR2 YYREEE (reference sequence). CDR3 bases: TGTGCCAGCAGCAGTCAGGGGAGAGAGGGCTACACCTTC. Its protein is CASSSQGREGYTF.